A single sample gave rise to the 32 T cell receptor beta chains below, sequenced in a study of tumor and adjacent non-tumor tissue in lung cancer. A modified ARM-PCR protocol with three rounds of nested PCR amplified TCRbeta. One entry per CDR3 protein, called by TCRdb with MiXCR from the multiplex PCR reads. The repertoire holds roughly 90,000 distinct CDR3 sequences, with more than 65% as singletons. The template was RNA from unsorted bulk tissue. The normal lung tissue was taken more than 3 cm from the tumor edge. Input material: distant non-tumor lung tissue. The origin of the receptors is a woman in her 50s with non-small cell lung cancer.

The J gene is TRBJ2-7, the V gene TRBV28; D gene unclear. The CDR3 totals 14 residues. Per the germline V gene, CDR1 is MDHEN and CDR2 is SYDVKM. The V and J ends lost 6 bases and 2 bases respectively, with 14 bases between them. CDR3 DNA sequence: TGTGCCAGCAGCCACCCCGACGTAACCTACGAGCAGTACTTC. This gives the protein CASSHPDVTYEQYF.

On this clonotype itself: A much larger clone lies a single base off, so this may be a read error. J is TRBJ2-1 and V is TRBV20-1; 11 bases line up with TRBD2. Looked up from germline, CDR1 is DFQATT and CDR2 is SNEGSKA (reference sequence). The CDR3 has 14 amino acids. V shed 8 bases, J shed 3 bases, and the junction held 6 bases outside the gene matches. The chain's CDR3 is CSTAGLADYNEQFF. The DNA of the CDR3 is TGCAGTACTGCGGGACTAGCGGACTACAATGAGCAGTTCTTC.

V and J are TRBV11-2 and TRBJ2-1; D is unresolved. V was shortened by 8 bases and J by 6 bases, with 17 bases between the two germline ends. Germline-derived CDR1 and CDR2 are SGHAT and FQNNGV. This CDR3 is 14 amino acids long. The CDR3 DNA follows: TGTGCCAGCGGCCTCTACAATAGCTCCAATGAGCAGTTCTTC. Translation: CASGLYNSSNEQFF.

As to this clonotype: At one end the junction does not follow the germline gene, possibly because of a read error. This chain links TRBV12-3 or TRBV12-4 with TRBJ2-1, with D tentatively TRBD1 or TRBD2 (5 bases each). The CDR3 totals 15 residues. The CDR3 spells CASSSSGRGCNEHFF. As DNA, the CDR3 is TGTGCCAGCAGTTCCTCGGGACGGGGATGTAATGAGCACTTCTTC.

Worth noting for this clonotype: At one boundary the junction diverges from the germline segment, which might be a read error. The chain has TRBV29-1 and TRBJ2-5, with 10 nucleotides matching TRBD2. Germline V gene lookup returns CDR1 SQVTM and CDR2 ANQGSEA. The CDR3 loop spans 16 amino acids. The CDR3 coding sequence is TGTGGCGTTAAGGGGGGCCTAGCGGGAGATCAGGAGACCCAGTACTTC. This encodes CGVKGGLAGDQETQYF.

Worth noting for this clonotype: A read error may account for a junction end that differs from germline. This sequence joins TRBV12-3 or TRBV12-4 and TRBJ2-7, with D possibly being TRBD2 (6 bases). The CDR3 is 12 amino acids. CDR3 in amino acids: CASTKRENEQYF. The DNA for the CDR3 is TGTGCTAGCACCAAACGGGAGAACGAGCAGTACTTC.

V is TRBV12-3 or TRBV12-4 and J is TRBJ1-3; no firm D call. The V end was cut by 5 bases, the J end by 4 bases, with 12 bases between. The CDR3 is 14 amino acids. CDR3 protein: CASSTMVFGNTIYF. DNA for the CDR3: TGTGCCAGCAGTACGATGGTATTCGGAAACACCATATATTTT.

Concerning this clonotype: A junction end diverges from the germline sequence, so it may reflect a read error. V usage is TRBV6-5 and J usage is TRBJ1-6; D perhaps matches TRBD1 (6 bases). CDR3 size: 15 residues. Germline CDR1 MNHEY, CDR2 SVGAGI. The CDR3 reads CTSSYTTGDISLLHF. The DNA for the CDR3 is TGTACCAGCAGTTACACGACAGGAGATATTTCACTCCTCCACTTT.

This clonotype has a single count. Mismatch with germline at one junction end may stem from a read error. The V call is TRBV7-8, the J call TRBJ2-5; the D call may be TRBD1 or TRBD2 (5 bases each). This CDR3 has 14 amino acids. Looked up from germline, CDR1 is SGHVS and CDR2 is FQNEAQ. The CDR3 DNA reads TGTGCCAGCACCCCCATCACCGGGACCGAGACACAGTACTTC. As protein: CASTPITGTETQYF.

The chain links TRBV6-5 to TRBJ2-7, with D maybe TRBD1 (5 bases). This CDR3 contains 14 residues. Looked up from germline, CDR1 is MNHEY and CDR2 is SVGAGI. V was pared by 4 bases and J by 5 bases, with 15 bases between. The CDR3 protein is CASSCSPGMNEQYF. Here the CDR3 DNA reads TGTGCCAGCAGTTGCTCCCCAGGGATGAACGAGCAGTACTTC.

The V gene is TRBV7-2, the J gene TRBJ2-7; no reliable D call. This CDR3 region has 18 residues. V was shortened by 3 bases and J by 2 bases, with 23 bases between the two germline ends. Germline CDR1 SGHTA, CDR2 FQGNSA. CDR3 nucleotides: TGTGCCAGCAGCTTTGGGCCCCCTGGCACCACTTCTACCTACGAGCAGTACTTC. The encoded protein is CASSFGPPGTTSTYEQYF. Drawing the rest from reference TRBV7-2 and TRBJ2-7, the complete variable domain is GAGVSQSPSNKVTEKGKDVELRCDPISGHTALYWYRQSLGQGLEFLIYFQGNSAPDKSGLPSDRFSAERTGGSVSTLTIQRTQQEDSAVYLCASSFGPPGTTSTYEQYFGPGTRLTVT.

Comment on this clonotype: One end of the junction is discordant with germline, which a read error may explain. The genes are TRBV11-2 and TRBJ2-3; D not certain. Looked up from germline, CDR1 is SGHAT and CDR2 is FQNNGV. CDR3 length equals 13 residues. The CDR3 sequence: CSSSLDRPDTRYF. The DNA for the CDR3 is TGTTCCAGCAGCTTAGATCGGCCAGATACGCGGTATTTT.

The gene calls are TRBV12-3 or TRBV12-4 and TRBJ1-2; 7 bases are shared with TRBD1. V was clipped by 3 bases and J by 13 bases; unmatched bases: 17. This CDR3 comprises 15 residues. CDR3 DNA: TGTGCCAGCAGTTTTATGTCCGGGACAGATCTATTACGCACCTTC. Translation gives CASSFMSGTDLLRTF.

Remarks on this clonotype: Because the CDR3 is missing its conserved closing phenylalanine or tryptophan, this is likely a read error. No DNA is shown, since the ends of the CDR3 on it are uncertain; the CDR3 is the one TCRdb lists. CDR3 sequence reads: CSAGVETHYL. The chain uses TRBV29-1 and TRBJ2-5; TRBD1, as called in the table, went unchecked against the DNA. The germline V gene has CDR1 SQVTM and CDR2 ANQGSEA. From its first to its last residue, the CDR3 has 10 amino acids.

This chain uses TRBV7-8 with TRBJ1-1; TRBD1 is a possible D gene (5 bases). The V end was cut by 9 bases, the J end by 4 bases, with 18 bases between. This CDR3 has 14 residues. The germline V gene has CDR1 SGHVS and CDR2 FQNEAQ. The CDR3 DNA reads TGTGCCAGTAACTTACAGGCCTCTATCACTGAAGCTTTCTTT. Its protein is CASNLQASITEAFF.

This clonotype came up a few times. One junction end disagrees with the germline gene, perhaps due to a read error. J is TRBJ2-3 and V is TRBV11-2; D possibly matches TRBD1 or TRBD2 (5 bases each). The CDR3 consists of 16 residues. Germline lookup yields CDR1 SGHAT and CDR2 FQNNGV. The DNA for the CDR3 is TGTGCCAGCTGCTTGTGGGGCCAGCTAGCTACATATACGCAGTATTTT. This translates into CASCLWGQLATYTQYF. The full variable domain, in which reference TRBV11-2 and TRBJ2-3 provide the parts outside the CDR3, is EAGVAQSPRYKIIEKRQSVAFWCNPISGHATLYWYQQILGQGPKLLIQFQNNGVVDDSQLPKDRFSAERLKGVDSTLKIQPAKLEDSAVYLCASCLWGQLATYTQYFGPGTRLTVL.

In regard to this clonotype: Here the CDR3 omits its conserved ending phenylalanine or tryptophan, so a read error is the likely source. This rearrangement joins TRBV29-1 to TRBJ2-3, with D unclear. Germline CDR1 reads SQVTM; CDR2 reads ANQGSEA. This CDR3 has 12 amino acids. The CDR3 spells CSVGRGTDTQYL. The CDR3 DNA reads TGCAGTGTTGGCAGAGGCACAGATACGCAGTATTTA.

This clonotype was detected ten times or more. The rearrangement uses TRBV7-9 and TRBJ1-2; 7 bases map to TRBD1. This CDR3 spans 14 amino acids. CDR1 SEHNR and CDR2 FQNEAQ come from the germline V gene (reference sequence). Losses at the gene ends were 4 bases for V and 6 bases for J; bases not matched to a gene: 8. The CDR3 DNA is TGTGCCAGCAGCTCCGTGGACAGGTCGCATGGCTACACCTTC. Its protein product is CASSSVDRSHGYTF.

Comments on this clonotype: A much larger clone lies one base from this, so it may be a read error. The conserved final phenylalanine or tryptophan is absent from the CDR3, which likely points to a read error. The CDR3 nucleotides are TGTGCCACCAGCATTGACAGGAACACTGAAGCTTTCCTT. Translating gives CATSIDRNTEAFL. The chain carries TRBV15 and TRBJ1-1, with a tentative D call TRBD1 (5 bases). V lost 4 bases and J lost 1, with 7 bases in between. The CDR3 spans 13 residues. From germline, CDR1 is LNHNV and CDR2 YYDKDF (reference sequence).

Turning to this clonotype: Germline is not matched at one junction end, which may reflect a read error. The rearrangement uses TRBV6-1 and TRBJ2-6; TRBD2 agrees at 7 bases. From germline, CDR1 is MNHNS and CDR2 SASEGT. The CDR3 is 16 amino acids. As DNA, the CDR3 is TGTGCCAGCAGTGAACGGTCCGTGAGCGGGACCAACGTCCTGATTTTC. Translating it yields CASSERSVSGTNVLIF.

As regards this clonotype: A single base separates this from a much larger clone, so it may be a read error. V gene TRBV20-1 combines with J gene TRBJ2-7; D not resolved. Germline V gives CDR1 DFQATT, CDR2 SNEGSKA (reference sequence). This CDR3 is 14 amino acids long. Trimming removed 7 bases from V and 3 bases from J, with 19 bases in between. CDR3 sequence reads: CSVREVPADYEQYF. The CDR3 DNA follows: TGCAGTGTTAGGGAAGTGCCCGCGGACTACGAGCAGTACTTC.

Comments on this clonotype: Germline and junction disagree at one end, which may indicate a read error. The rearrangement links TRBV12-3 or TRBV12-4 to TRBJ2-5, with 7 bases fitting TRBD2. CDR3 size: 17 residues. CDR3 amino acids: CDSSTRTSGRAWETQYF. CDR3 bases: TGTGACAGCAGTACTCGGACTAGTGGGAGGGCTTGGGAGACCCAGTACTTC.

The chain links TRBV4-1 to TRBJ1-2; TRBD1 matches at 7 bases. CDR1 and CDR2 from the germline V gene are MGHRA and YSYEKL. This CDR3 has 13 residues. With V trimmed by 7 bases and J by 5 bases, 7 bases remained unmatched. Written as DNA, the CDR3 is TGCGCCAGCAAACCCGGGACAGAATATGGCTACACCTTC. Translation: CASKPGTEYGYTF.

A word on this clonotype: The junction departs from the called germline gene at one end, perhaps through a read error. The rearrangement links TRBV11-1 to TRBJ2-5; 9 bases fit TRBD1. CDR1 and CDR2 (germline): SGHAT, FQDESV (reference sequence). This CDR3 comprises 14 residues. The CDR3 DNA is TGTGCCACCAGTCCGGGACAGGGCGTAGAGACACAGTACTTC. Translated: CATSPGQGVETQYF.

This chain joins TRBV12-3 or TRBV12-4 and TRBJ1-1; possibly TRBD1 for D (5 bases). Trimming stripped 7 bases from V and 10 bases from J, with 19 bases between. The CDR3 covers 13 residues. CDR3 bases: TGTGCCAGCACAGATCAGGGTGATTCTGGAGCTTTCTTT. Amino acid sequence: CASTDQGDSGAFF.

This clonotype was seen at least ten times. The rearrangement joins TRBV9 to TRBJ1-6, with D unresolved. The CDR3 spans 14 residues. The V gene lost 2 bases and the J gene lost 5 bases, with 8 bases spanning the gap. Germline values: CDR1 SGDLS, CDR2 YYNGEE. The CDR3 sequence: CASSVSMDNSPLHF. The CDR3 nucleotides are TGTGCCAGCAGCGTCAGTATGGATAATTCACCCCTCCACTTT.

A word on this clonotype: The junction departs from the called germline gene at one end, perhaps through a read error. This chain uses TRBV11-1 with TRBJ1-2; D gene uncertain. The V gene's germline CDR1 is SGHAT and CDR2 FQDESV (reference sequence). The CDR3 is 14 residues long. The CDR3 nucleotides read TGTGCCGGCAGCTCGACGACATACTACTATGGCTACACCTTC. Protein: CAGSSTTYYYGYTF.

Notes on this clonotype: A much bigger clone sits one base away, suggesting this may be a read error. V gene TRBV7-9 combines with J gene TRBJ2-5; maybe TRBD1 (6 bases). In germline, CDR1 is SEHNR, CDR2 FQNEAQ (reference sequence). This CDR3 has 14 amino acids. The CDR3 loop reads CASSPIQGAETQNF. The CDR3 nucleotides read TGTGCCAGCAGCCCAATACAGGGTGCGGAGACCCAGAACTTC.

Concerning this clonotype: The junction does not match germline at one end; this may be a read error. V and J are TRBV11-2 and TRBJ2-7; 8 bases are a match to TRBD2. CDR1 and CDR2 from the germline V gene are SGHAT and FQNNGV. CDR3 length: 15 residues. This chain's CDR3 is CASSLVAGGQYEQHF. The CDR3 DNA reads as TGCGCCAGCAGCTTAGTGGCGGGAGGCCAGTACGAGCAGCACTTC.

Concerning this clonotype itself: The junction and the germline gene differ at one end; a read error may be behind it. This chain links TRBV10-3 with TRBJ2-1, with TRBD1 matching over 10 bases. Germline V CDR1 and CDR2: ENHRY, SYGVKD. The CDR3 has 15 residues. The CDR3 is CVISWGQGIDNEQFF. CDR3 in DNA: TGTGTCATCAGTTGGGGACAGGGGATAGACAATGAGCAGTTCTTC.

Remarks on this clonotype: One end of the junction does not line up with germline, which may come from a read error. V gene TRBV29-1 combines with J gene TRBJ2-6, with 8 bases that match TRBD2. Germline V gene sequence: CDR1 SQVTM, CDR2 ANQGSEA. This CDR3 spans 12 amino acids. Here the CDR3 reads CSMPGGANILTF. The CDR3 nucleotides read TGCAGCATGCCGGGGGGGGCCAACATCCTGACTTTC.

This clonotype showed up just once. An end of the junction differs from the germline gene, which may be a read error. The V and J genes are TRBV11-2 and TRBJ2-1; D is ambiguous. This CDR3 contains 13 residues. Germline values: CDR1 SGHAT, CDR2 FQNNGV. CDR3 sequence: CANSLEVGGEQFF. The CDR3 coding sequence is TGTGCCAACAGCTTAGAGGTAGGCGGCGAGCAGTTTTTC.